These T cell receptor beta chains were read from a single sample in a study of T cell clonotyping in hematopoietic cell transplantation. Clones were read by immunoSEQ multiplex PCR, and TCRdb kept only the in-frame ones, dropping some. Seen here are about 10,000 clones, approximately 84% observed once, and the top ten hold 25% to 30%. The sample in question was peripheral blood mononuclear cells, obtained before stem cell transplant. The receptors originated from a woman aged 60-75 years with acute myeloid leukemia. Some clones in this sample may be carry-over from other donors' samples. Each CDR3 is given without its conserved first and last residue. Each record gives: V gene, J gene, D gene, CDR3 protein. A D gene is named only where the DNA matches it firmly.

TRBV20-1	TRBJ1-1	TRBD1	SAQGGEAF
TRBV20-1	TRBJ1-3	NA	SARAGNTIY
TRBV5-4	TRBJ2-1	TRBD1	ASSPGTGSYNEQF
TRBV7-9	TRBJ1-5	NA	ASSSRDGNSNQPQH
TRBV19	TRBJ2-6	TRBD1	ASSPRDRVRPGANVLT
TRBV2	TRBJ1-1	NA	ASKRGTEAF
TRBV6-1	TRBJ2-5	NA	ASSELDGGGETQY
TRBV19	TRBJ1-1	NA	ASSPTQNTEAF
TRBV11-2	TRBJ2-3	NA	ASSLASWNRGDTQY
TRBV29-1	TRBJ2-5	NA	SVEEWEVQETQY
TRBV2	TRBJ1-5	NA	ASRRKGGNQPQH
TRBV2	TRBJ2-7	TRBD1	ASSPWGQALYEQY
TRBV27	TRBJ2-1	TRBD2	ASSQGTSIGYNEQF
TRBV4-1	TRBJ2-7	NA	ASSPASGVNSYEQY
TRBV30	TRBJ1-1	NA	AWSMTVNTEAF
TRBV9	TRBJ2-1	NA	ASSRSGAPSSYNEQF
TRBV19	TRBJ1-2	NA	ASSANPSRGHYGYT
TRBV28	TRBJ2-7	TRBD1	ASSPTIGQGSSHEQY
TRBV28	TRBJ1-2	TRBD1	ASRAGTGGTYYGYT
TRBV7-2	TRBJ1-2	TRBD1	ASSLVGTGNYGYT
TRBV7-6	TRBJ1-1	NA	ASSPGYTGVGTEAF
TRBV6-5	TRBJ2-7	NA	ASRRGTGSYEQY
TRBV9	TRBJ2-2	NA	ASSPRGTENTGELF
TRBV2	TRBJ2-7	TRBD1	AGGQGNGQY
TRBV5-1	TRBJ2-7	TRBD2	ASSLDGRVNEQY
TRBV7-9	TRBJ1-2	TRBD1	ASSLGQTNYGYT
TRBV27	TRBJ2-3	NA	ASSTTGRTDTQY
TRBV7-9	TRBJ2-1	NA	ASSPSTGPRNEQF
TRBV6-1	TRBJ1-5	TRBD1	ASTVGQGAVQPQH
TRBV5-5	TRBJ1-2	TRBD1	ASSFAGTGRYEGDYT
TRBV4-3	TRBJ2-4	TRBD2	ASSQDRLAGKNIQY
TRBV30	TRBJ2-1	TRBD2	AWSVPTSGWGDEQF
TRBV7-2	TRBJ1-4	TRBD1	ASSLAGQRNEKLF
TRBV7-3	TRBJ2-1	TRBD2	ASSLGLAGADSYNEQF
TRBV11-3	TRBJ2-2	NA	ASSSMTGTNTGELF
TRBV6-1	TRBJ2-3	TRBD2	ASSEGTSGRRDTQY
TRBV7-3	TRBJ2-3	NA	ASSLRGGASTDTQY
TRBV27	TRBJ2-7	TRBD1	ASSSLGGQGAYEQY
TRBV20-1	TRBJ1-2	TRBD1	SGGGASGYT
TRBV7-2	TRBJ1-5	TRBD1	ASSLDRNQPQH
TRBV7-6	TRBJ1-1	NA	ASSLASSGTNMNTEAF
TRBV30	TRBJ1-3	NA	AWSVGRAAGNTIY
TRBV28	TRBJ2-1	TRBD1	ASSDDRGIINEQF
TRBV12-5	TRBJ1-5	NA	ASGWAGLGNQPQH
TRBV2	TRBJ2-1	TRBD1	ASRIPQGYEQF
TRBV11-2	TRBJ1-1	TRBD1	ASSLGQGNTEAF
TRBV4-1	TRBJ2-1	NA	ASSQEAGPGRNYNEQF
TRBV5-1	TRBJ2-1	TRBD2	ASRIGLAGGQTYNEQF